Each of the 10 T cell receptor beta chains below was sequenced from the same sample in a study of blood T cell repertoires in COVID-19. The assay was immunoSEQ multiplex PCR, and TCRdb's table has in-frame clones only and misses some. The data contain approximately 110,000 clones, more than 80% of them singletons. Sequencing was done on a sample of peripheral blood. These TCRs come from a woman aged 80 or over with COVID-19, enrolled during active disease.

This clone has a handful of counts. The chain links TRBV19 to TRBJ1-1; tentatively, D is TRBD1 (5 bases). The ends were cut back, 6 bases at V and 0 bases at J, with 11 bases in the middle. Germline V gene sequence: CDR1 LNHDA, CDR2 SQIVND (reference sequence). The CDR3 runs to 14 residues. CDR3 sequence reads: CASSLQGVNTEAFF. CDR3 coding DNA: TGTGCCAGTAGCCTGCAGGGTGTGAACACTGAAGCTTTCTTT.

The chain carries TRBV6-2 or TRBV6-3 and TRBJ2-5; 9 bases are shared with TRBD1. J was trimmed by 4 bases and V by 2 bases; bases with no gene match: 8. The CDR3 spans 16 residues. Germline V gives CDR1 MNHEY, CDR2 SVGEGT. In DNA, the CDR3 is TGTGCCAGCAGTTACCCTCTCATGACAGGGGGAGAGACCCAGTACTTC. Its protein is CASSYPLMTGGETQYF.

This chain links TRBV19 with TRBJ1-5; a weak D match, TRBD1 (5 bases). The CDR3 length is 12 residues. Germline V lookup: CDR1 LNHDA, CDR2 SQIVND (reference sequence). The V gene lost 9 bases and the J gene lost 5 bases, with 11 bases spanning the gap. The chain's CDR3 is CASRVGDQPQHF. The DNA of the CDR3 is TGTGCCAGCAGGGTAGGGGATCAGCCCCAGCATTTT.

V gene TRBV7-9 combines with J gene TRBJ1-4, with TRBD1 matching 7 bases. The J segment lost 8 bases and the V segment lost 5 bases, leaving 8 bases of the junction unmatched. Germline lookup yields CDR1 SEHNR and CDR2 FQNEAQ (reference sequence). The CDR3 loop spans 14 amino acids. The CDR3 reads CASSLGTVKEKLFF. DNA of the CDR3: TGTGCCAGCAGCCTAGGGACAGTGAAGGAAAAACTGTTTTTT. Supplemented by reference TRBV7-9 and TRBJ1-4, the full variable domain reads DTGVSQNPRHKITKRGQNVTFRCDPISEHNRLYWYRQTLGQGPEFLTYFQNEAQLEKSRLLSDRFSAERPKGSFSTLEIQRTEQGDSAMYLCASSLGTVKEKLFFGSGTQLSVL.

J is TRBJ2-1 and V is TRBV3-1 (or the pseudogene TRBV3-2), with D perhaps matching TRBD2 (5 bases). The V end was cut by 1 base, the J end by 6 bases, with 10 bases between. Germline lookup yields CDR1 LGHDT and CDR2 YNNKEL (reference sequence). The CDR3 has 14 residues. The DNA for the CDR3 is TGTGCCAGCAGCCAAGGAGGACTTTCCAATGAGCAGTTCTTC. Amino acid sequence: CASSQGGLSNEQFF.

J is TRBJ2-1 and V is TRBV19; 10 bases align to TRBD2. J lost 7 bases, V lost 2 bases, and 11 bases had no gene match. Germline V gene lookup returns CDR1 LNHDA and CDR2 SQIVND (reference sequence). The CDR3 length is 17 residues. The CDR3: CASSISASGSSGNEQFF. The DNA of the CDR3 is TGTGCCAGTAGTATATCGGCTAGCGGGAGTTCAGGAAATGAGCAGTTCTTC.

This clone came up once. The V gene is TRBV9, the J gene TRBJ2-7, with 14 bases identical to TRBD2. The ends lost 4 bases at V and 6 bases at J; junction bases unmatched: 12. The CDR3 consists of 17 residues. The germline V gene encodes CDR1 SGDLS and CDR2 YYNGEE. DNA for the CDR3: TGTGCCAGCAGCACGGGACTAGCGGGAGCTCGTCTTGGCGAGCAGTACTTC. It encodes CASSTGLAGARLGEQYF. Full variable domain (remainder filled in from reference TRBV9 and TRBJ2-7): DSGVTQTPKHLITATGQRVTLRCSPRSGDLSVYWYQQSLDQGLQFLIQYYNGEERAKGNILERFSAQQFPDLHSELNLSSLELGDSALYFCASSTGLAGARLGEQYFGPGTRLTVT.

The rearrangement links TRBV28 to TRBJ1-4; 7 bases are a match to TRBD1. The V gene end was trimmed by 5 bases and the J gene end by 7 bases; junction bases not matched to a gene: 10. This CDR3 is 15 amino acids long. Germline V gives CDR1 MDHEN, CDR2 SYDVKM. The CDR3 reads CASSDTQGLIEKLFF. CDR3 DNA: TGTGCCAGCAGTGATACACAGGGGTTGATTGAAAAACTGTTTTTT.

The chain joins TRBV3-1 (or the pseudogene TRBV3-2) to TRBJ1-6; 7 nucleotides match TRBD1. Germline trimming cut 4 bases from V and 8 bases from J; bases unmatched to any gene: 2. The CDR3 runs to 13 residues. The V gene's germline CDR1 is LGHDT and CDR2 YNNKEL (reference sequence). Written as DNA, the CDR3 is TGTGCCAGCAGCCTCAGGGGGGATTCACCCCTCCACTTT. Translated: CASSLRGDSPLHF.

V and J are TRBV7-2 and TRBJ2-3; tentatively, D is TRBD1 (5 bases). The CDR3 runs to 15 residues. Trimming pared 1 base from V and 1 base from J, leaving 9 bases between. CDR1 SGHTA and CDR2 FQGNSA come from the germline V gene. This CDR3 reads CASSLGGRGTDTQYF. CDR3 DNA sequence: TGTGCCAGCAGCTTAGGAGGCAGGGGCACAGATACGCAGTATTTT.